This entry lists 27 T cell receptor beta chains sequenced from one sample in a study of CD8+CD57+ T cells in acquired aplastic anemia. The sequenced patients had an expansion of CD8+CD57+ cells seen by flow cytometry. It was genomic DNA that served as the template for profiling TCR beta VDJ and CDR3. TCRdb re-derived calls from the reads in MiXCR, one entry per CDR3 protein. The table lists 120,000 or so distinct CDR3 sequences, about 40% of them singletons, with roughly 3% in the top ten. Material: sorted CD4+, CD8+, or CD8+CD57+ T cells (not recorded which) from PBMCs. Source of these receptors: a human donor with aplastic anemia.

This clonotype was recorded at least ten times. CDR3 loop: CASSPVIGQGTDTQYF. The CDR3 region has the DNA TGTGCCAGCAGCCCGGTCATAGGACAGGGCACAGATACGCAGTATTTT. The V call is TRBV7-7, the J call TRBJ2-3, with TRBD1 matching 7 bases. V lost 5 bases to trimming and J lost 1 base; unmatched junction nucleotides: 9. The germline V gene encodes CDR1 SSHAT and CDR2 FNYEAQ (reference sequence). There are 16 residues in the CDR3.

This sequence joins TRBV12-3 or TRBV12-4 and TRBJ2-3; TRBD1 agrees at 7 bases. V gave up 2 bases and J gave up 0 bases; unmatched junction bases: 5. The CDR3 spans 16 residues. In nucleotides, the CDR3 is TGTGCCAGCAGTTTAAGGGGGCCCCCTAGCACAGATACGCAGTATTTT. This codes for CASSLRGPPSTDTQYF.

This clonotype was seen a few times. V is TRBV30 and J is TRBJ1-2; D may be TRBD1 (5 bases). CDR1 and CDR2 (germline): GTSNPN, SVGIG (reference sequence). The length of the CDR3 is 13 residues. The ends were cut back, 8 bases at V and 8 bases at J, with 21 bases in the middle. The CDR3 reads CARSSTRDGGYTF. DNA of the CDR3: TGTGCCCGGTCATCTACCCGGGACGGAGGCTACACCTTC.

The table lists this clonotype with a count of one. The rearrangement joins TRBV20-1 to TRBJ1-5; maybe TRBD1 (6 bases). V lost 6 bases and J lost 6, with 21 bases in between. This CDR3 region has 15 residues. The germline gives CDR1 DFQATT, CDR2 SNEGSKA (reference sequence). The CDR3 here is CSASLTGTPSQPQHF. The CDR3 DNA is TGCAGTGCATCCCTCACAGGGACTCCCAGTCAGCCCCAGCATTTT.

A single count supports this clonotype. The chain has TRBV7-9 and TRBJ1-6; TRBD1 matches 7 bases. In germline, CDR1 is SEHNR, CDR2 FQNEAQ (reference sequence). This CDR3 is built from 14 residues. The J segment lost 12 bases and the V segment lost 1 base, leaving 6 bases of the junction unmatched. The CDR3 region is CASSLGTGLLPLHF. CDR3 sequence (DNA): TGTGCCAGCAGCTTAGGGACAGGCCTGTTACCCCTCCACTTT. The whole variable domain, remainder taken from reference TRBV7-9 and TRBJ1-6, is DTGVSQNPRHKITKRGQNVTFRCDPISEHNRLYWYRQTLGQGPEFLTYFQNEAQLEKSRLLSDRFSAERPKGSFSTLEIQRTEQGDSAMYLCASSLGTGLLPLHFGNGTRLTVT.

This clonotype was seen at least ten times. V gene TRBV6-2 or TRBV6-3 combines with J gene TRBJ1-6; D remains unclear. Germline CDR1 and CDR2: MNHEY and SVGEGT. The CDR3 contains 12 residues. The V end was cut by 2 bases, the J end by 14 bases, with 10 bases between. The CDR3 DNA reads TGTGCCAGCAGTTACACGGGTAGAACCCTCCACTTT. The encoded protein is CASSYTGRTLHF.

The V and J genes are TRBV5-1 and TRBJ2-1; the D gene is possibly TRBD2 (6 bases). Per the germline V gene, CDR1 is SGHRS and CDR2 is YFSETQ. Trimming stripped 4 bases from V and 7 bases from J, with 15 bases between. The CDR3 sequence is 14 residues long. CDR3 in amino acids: CASSGGLLGNEQFF. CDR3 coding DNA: TGCGCCAGCAGCGGGGGACTGCTGGGGAATGAGCAGTTCTTC.

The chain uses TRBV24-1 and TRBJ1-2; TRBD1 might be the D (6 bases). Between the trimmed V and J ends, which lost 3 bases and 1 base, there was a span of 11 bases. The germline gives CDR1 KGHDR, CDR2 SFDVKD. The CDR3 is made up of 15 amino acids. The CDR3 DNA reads TGTGCCACCAGTGATGGAGGGGGGATTAACTATGGCTACACCTTC. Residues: CATSDGGGINYGYTF.

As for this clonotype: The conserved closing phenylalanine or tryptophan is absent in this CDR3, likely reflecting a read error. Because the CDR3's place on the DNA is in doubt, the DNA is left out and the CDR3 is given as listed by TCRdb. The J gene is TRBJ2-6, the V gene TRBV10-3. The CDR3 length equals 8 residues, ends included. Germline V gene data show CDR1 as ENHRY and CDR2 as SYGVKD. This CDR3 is CAISESAS.

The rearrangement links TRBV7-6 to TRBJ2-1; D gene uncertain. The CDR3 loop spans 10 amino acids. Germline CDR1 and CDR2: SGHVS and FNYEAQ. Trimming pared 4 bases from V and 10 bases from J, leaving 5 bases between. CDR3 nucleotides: TGTGCCAGCAGCTCGCAGGAGCAGTTCTTC. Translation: CASSSQEQFF.

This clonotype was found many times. The CDR3 DNA reads as TGTGCCAGCAGTTACTCCCCGGGGGCGGATGGCTACACCTTC. Its translation is CASSYSPGADGYTF. This chain links TRBV6-5 with TRBJ1-2, with a tentative D call TRBD1 (6 bases). Germline CDR1 is MNHEY and CDR2 is SVGAGI. The CDR3 loop spans 14 amino acids. Trimming cost V 0 bases and J 6 bases, with 11 bases left between them.

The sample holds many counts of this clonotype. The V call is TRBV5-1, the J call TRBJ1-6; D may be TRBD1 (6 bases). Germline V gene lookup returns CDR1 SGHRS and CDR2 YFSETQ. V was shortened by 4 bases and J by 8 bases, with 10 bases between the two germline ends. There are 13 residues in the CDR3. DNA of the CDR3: TGCGCCAGCAGCCCACAGGGTGATTCACCCCTCCACTTT. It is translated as CASSPQGDSPLHF.

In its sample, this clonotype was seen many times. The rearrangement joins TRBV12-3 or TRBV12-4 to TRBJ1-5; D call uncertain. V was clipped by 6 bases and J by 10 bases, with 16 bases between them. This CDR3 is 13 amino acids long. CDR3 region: CASSPAGSQPQHF. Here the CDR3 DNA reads TGTGCCAGCAGCCCCGCGGGCTCTCAACCCCAGCATTTT.

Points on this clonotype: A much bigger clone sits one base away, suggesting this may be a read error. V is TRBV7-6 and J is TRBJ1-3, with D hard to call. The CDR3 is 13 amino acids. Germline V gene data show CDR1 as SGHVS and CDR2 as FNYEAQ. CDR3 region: CASSLQYGNTVYF. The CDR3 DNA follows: TGTGCCAGCAGCTTACAGTATGGAAACACCGTATATTTT.

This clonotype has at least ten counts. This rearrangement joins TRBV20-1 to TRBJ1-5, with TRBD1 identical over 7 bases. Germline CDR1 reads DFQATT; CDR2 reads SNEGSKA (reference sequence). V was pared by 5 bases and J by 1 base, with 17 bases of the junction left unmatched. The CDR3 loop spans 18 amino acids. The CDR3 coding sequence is TGCAGTGCTTGGGACAGTTTTGCCGGGAGAAGGAGCAATCAGCCCCAGCATTTT. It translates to CSAWDSFAGRRSNQPQHF.

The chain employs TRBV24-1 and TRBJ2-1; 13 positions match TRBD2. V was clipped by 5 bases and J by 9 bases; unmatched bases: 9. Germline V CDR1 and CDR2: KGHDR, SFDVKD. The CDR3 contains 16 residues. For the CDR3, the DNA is TGTGCCACCAGTGCCAGACTAGCGGGGGGCTCCAGTGAGCAGTTCTTC. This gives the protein CATSARLAGGSSEQFF.

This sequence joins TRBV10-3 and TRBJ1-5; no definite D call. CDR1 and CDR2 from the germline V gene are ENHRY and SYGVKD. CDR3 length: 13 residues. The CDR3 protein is CVAGLYSNQPQHF. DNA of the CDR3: TGTGTGGCCGGGTTATATAGCAATCAGCCCCAGCATTTT.

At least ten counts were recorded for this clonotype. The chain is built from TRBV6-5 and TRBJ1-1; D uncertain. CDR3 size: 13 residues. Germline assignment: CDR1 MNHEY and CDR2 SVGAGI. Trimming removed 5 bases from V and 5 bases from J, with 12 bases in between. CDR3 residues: CASSHGRVTEAFF. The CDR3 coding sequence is TGTGCCAGCAGTCACGGGAGGGTGACTGAAGCTTTCTTT.

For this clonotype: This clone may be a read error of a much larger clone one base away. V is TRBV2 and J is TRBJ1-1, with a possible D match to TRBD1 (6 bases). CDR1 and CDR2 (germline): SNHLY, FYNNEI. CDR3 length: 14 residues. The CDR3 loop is CASSLTGRGTEALF. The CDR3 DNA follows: TGTGCCAGCAGTTTAACAGGGAGGGGCACTGAAGCTCTCTTT.

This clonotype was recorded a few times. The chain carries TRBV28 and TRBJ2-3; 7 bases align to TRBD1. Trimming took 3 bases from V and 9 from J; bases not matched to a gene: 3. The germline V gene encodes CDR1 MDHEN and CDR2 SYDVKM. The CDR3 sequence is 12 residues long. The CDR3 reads CASSFRDRTQYF. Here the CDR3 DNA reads TGTGCCAGCAGTTTCAGGGACAGAACGCAGTATTTT.

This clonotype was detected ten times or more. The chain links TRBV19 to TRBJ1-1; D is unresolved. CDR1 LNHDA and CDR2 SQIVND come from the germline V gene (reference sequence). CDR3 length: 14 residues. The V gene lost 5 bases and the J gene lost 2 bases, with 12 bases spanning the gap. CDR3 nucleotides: TGTGCCAGTAGTTCTTGGACCGTTAACACTGAAGCTTTCTTT. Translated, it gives CASSSWTVNTEAFF.

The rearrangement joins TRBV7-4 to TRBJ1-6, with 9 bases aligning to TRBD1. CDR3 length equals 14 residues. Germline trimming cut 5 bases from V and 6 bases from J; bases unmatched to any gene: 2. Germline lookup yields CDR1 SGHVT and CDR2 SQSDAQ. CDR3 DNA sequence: TGTGCCAGCAGCCGGGGACAGGGTAATTCACCCCTCCACTTT. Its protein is CASSRGQGNSPLHF. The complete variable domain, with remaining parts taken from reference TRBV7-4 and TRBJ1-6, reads GAGVSQSPRYKVAKRGRDVALRCDSISGHVTLYWYRQTLGQGSEVLTYSQSDAQRDKSGRPSGRFSAERPERSVSTLKIQRTEQGDSAVYLCASSRGQGNSPLHFGNGTRLTVT.

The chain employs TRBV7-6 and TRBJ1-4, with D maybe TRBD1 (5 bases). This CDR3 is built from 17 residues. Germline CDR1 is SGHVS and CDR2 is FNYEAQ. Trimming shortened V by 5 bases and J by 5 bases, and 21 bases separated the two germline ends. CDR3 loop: CASSPQSGVGLNEKLFF. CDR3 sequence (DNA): TGTGCCAGCAGCCCACAGAGTGGGGTGGGGCTAAATGAAAAACTGTTTTTT.

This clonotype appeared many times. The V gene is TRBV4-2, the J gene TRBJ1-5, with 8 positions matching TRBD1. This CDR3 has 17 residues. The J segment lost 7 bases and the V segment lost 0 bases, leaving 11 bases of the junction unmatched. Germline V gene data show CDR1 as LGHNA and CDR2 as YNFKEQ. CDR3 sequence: CASSQEARTGRGQPQHF. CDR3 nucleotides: TGTGCCAGCAGCCAAGAGGCGCGGACAGGGAGGGGACAGCCCCAGCATTTT.

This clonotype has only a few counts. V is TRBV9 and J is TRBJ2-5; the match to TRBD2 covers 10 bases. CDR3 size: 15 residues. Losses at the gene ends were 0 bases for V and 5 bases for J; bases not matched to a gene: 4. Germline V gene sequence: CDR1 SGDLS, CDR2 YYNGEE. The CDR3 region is CASSVDSGGKETQYF. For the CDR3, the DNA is TGTGCCAGCAGCGTAGATAGCGGGGGGAAGGAGACCCAGTACTTC.

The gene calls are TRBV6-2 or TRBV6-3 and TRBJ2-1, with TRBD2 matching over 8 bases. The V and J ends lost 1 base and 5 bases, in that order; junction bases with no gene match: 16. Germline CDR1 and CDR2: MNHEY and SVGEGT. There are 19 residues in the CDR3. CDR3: CASSYWPGGAGATHNEQFF. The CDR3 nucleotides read TGTGCCAGCAGTTACTGGCCCGGAGGAGCGGGGGCTACCCACAATGAGCAGTTCTTC.

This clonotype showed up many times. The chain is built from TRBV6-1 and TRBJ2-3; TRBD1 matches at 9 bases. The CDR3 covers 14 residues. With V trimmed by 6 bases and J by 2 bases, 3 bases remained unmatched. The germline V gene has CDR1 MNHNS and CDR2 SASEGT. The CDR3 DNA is TGTGCCAGCAGACGGGACAGGGTCACAGATACGCAGTATTTT. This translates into CASRRDRVTDTQYF.